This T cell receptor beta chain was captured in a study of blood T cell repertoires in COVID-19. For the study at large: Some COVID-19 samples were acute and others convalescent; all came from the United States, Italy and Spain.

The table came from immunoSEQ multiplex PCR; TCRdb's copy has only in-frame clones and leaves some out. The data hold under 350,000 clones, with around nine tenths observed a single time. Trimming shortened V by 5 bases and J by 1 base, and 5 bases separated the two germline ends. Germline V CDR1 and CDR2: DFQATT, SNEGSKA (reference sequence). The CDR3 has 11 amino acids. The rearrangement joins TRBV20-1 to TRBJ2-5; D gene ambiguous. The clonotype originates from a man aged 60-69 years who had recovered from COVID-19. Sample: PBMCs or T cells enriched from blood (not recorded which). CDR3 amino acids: CSAALQETQYF. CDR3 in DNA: TGCAGTGCTGCACTCCAAGAGACCCAGTACTTC.